The rows below give T cell receptor beta chains drawn from one sample of a study of Ad26.COV2.S vaccination and SARS-CoV-2 variants. The method was immunoSEQ multiplex PCR; TCRdb's version includes in-frame clones alone and lacks a portion of them. The table records about 350,000 clones, approximately 90% of them present only once. Here the sequenced sample was peripheral blood, taken in a trial of Ad26.COV2.S vaccine versus placebo. Receptors originate from a person between 18 and 60 years old who received the Ad26.COV2.S COVID-19 vaccine or a placebo. CDR3s include the opening cysteine and the closing phenylalanine or tryptophan. Fields, in order: V gene, D gene, CDR3 protein. The D gene is left open where the match is weak.

V gene: TRBV19
D gene: TRBD2
CDR3 protein: CASTIWRERSSTGELFF

V gene: TRBV28
D gene: NA
CDR3 protein: CASRLRSLPPQHF

V gene: TRBV21-1
D gene: NA
CDR3 protein: CASSKDGTGGFSNQPQHF

V gene: TRBV5-4
D gene: TRBD2
CDR3 protein: CASSPGTSGREQYF

V gene: TRBV7-2
D gene: NA
CDR3 protein: CASSLGSSTYNEQFF

V gene: TRBV4-3
D gene: NA
CDR3 protein: CASSQDFSSYSNQPQHF

V gene: TRBV6-5
D gene: NA
CDR3 protein: CASSYSRGSGNTIYF

V gene: TRBV5-1
D gene: TRBD1
CDR3 protein: CASSPGQGYNEQFF

V gene: TRBV11-2
D gene: NA
CDR3 protein: CASSLGVGSRADTQYF

V gene: TRBV7-9
D gene: TRBD2
CDR3 protein: CASSSPSGRADTQYF

V gene: TRBV7-9
D gene: NA
CDR3 protein: CASSFDLGSYEQYF

V gene: TRBV4-2
D gene: NA
CDR3 protein: CASSQDQGRAPEAFF

V gene: TRBV4-3
D gene: NA
CDR3 protein: CASSQDGQNNQPQHF

V gene: TRBV5-4
D gene: TRBD2
CDR3 protein: CASSSKREGKGNEQFF

V gene: TRBV7-9
D gene: NA
CDR3 protein: CASSLETGELFF

V gene: TRBV7-6
D gene: NA
CDR3 protein: CASSPSGGGIGDTQYF

V gene: TRBV4-2
D gene: TRBD2
CDR3 protein: CASSQLAESSYNEQFF